This TCR beta chain was identified during a study of T cell repertoires in cytomegalovirus infection. The length of the CDR3 is 12 residues. V lost 4 bases, J lost 6 bases, and 6 bases lay in between. One entry per CDR3 protein results from TCRdb running MiXCR on the reads. The data contain 450,000 to 600,000 distinct CDR3 sequences, approximately 10% of them singletons. General observations from the study: It was HLA-C-restricted CMV-specific TCR beta clonotypes that dominated the response ex vivo.

In its sample, this clonotype was seen a few times. Its antigen remains unknown. The J gene is TRBJ2-2, the V gene TRBV12-3 or TRBV12-4; D gene ambiguous. This TCR was sampled from a human donor in good health (CMV status not recorded). Some clones in this sample may be carry-over from other donors' samples. Sequenced input: PBMCs. CDR3 bases: TGTGCCAGCAGTTCCCCGGCCGGGGAGCTGTTTTTT. Amino acids: CASSSPAGELFF.